This T cell receptor (beta chain) was captured in a study of T cell responses to AZD1222 COVID-19 vaccine (dated by TCRdb to 2020 to 2022). Study-level background: AZD1222 recipients given second doses at about 4 weeks or at about 12 weeks were pooled, since spike-specific TCR depth and breadth were not found to differ between the two schedules. TCR sequencing covered 230 or so trial participants: around 210 given two doses of AZD1222 and approximately 25 given two doses of MenACWY control vaccine. Enrollment into the trials was organized by age into subgroups of 18-55, 56-69 and 70-plus years, and those subgroups contained roughly 150, 30 and 60 TCR-sequenced participants, respectively. Study-level results and caveats: In the small 56-69-year group, the increase in depth fell short of significance, most likely because of low power. Most participants were white British and females outnumbered males, and the authors suggested that clonal diversity may have been underestimated. The whole spike protein was spanned by vaccine-associated CD4 TCRs, and dominant responses were seen in regions 160-218 and 743-854. A significant rise in spike-specific TCR breadth and depth was observed after two AZD1222 doses relative to day 0 and relative to MenACWY recipients. Because no day 14 peak-response samples were available, the repertoires could be characterized only after the peak T cell response. Conclusions about previously exposed vaccinees were limited because only 6 or 7 AZD1222 recipients were SARS-CoV-2 seropositive at baseline. Reportedly, almost half of the unique spike-specific TCRs recognized epitopes lying outside the regions that are mutated in the B.1.351 and B.1.1.7 variants.

According to the study, the label for this sample's time point signals: baseline before first vaccination. Samples from vaccinated people were obtained from the UK trials COV001 and COV002, which included a single-blind randomized controlled phase 2/3 trial of AZD1222 (ChAdOx1 nCoV-19) in healthy adults. For TCRbeta chain sequencing, PBMC samples from trial participants were taken at day 0 and at day 28 after the second dose. The CDR3 regions of human TCRbeta chains were analyzed by immunosequencing. Turning to the authors' computational methods: Repertoire TCRs were matched against a reference library of SARS-CoV-2-specific TCRs generated with the MIRA antigen-specificity platform. Breadth meant the fraction of unique TCRs that were SARS-CoV-2-associated, whereas depth meant the fraction of total T cells that were SARS-CoV-2-associated. Using the MIRA data, each spike-specific TCR was mapped to the spike region that the TCR reacts to and placed in a CD4 or CD8 class. Log10-transformed breadth and depth values were compared by one-way ANOVA with Sidak's multiple comparisons tests. TCRdb's version of the immuneACCESS table is confined to in-frame rearrangements and falls short of the full clone set. An unresolved V gene accounts for under half of the shortfall where checked; the remainder is of unknown origin. V, J and clone size reflect that table, while D and trimming were determined from the DNA. Across this sample there are 75,000 to 100,000 clones, with roughly 90% seen only once. Clones ranked in the top ten supply about 28% of the sample.

Concerning this clone itself: This receptor's antigen is unknown. Qualities for individual bases were not recorded, and no much larger clone is one base off.

The germline V gene yields WSHSY for CDR1 and SAAADI for CDR2. Trimming takes 0 bases off V and 2 bases off J; junction bases not matched to a gene: 10. From cysteine to phenylalanine, the CDR3 is 20 amino acids long. Only CDR3 DNA remains: 60 bases, in frame from the first base. The chain links TRBV10-2 with TRBJ2-2, and 12 junctional nucleotides match TRBD2. The origin of this receptor is an adult in good health. The material sequenced was peripheral blood, taken on day 0 of AZD1222 vaccination. The sequence in DNA is TGCGCCAGCAGTGAGTCGGCGGCTAGCGGGAGGGATCTAAACACCGGGGAGCTGTTTTTT. It codes for CASSESAASGRDLNTGELFF.